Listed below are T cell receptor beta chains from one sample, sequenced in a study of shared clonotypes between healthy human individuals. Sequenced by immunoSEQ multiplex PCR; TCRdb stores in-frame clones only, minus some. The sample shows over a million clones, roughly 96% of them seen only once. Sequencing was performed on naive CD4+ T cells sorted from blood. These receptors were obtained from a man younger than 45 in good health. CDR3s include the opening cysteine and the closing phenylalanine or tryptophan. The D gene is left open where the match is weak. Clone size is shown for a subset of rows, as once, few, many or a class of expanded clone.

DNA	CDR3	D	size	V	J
TGTGCCAGCAGCCCCAGGAGTAGGGCAGAGACCCAGTACTTC	CASSPRSRAETQYF	.	.	TRBV7-9	TRBJ2-5
TGCGCCAGCAGCTTGATCTCCCAGGGTGAGCAGTACTTC	CASSLISQGEQYF	.	few	TRBV5-1	TRBJ2-7
TGTGCCACCAGCAGGAACACGAACACTGAAGCTTTCTTT	CATSRNTNTEAFF	.	.	TRBV15	TRBJ1-1
TGTGCCAGGGGACTAGCGGGAGTTACCGGGGAGCTGTTTTTT	CARGLAGVTGELFF	TRBD2	.	TRBV2	TRBJ2-2
TGTGCCAGCAGCTCCCCCCAGGAGCGGGAAGCGACCCAGTACTTC	CASSSPQEREATQYF	TRBD2	.	TRBV7-8	TRBJ2-5
TGCGCCAGCAGCCAAGGACTAGCGGGATGGAATGAGCAGTTCTTC	CASSQGLAGWNEQFF	TRBD2	.	TRBV4-1	TRBJ2-1
TGCGCCAGCAGCTTGCAGATGCAGGGGGCTCACACTGAAGCTTTCTTT	CASSLQMQGAHTEAFF	TRBD1	.	TRBV5-1	TRBJ1-1
TGCGCCAGCAGCCCTTCGCCGCCTAACACCGGGGAGCTGTTTTTT	CASSPSPPNTGELFF	.	.	TRBV4-1	TRBJ2-2
TGTGCCTCACGGGTTGGACTAGCGGATACCTACGAGCAGTACTTC	CASRVGLADTYEQYF	TRBD2	once	TRBV6-5	TRBJ2-7
TGTGCCAGTAGTTTCCGGGACAGAGGAAGAGATCAGCCCCAGCATTTT	CASSFRDRGRDQPQHF	TRBD1	.	TRBV19	TRBJ1-5
TGTGCCAGCAGCGTTCTACCTAGCGGGAGCAATGAGCAGTTCTTC	CASSVLPSGSNEQFF	TRBD2	.	TRBV9	TRBJ2-1
TGTGCCAGCAGCTTAGAGCCTATGTCCAATCAGCCCCAGCATTTT	CASSLEPMSNQPQHF	.	.	TRBV7-2	TRBJ1-5
TGTGCCAGCAGCTTAAGCGGGACACAGTACAATGAGCAGTTCTTC	CASSLSGTQYNEQFF	.	.	TRBV5-6	TRBJ2-1
TGTGCCAGCAGCTTAGAGACTGAAGCTTTCTTT	CASSLETEAFF	.	.	TRBV11-2	TRBJ1-1
TGTGCCAGCAGTTTTTCTGGACAGGGATGGAACACCGGGGAGCTGTTTTTT	CASSFSGQGWNTGELFF	TRBD1	.	TRBV28	TRBJ2-2
TGTGCCTGGCCAGGGGCAAAGAAGGATAGCAATCAGCCCCAGCATTTT	CAWPGAKKDSNQPQHF	.	.	TRBV30	TRBJ1-5
TGTGCCAGCGTCGGACAGGAAGCTTTCTTT	CASVGQEAFF	.	.	TRBV28	TRBJ1-1
TGTGCCAGCAGTCAGGGGCGGGGGCGTGGGTATGGCTACACCTTC	CASSQGRGRGYGYTF	.	.	TRBV7-8	TRBJ1-2